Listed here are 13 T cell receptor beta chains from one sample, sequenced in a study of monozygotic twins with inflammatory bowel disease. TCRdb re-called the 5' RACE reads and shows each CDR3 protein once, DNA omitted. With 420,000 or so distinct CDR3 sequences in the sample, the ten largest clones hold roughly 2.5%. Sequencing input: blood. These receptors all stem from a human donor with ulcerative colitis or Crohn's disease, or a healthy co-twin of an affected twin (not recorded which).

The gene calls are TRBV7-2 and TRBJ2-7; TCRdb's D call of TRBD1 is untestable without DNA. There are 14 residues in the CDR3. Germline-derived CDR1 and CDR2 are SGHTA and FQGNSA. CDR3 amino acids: CASSPGHGSYEQYF.

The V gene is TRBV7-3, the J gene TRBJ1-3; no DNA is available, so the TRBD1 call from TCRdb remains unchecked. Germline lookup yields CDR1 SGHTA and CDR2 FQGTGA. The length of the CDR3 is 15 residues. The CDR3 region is CASSQESGPGNTIYF.

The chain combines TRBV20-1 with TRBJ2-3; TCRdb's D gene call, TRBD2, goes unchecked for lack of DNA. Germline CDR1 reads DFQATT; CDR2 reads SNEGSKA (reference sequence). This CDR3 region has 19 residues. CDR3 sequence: CSARVGLAGDGTHPDTQYF.

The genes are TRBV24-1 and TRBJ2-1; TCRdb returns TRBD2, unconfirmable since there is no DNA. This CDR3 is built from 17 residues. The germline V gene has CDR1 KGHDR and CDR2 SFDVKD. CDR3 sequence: CATSDPSTSGSYNEQFF.

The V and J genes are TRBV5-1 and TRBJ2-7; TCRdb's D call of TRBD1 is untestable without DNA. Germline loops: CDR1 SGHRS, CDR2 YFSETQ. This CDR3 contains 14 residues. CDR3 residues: CASKDQGASYEQYF.

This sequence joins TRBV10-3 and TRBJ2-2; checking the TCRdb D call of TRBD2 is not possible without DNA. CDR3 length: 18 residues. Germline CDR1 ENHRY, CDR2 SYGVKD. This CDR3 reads CAINGWEREGHNTGELFF.

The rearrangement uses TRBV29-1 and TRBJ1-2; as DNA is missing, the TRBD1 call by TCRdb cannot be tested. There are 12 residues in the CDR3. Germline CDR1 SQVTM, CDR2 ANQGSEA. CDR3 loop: CSVERTGGGYTF.

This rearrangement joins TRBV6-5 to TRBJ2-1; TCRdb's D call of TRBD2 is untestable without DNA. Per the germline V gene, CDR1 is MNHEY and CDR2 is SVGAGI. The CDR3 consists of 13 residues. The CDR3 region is CASWAGGSNEQFF.

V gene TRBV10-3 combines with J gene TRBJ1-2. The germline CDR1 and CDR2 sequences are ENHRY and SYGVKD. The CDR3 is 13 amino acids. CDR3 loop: CAISGIPNYGYTF.

CDR3: CASSFGTNNYEQYF. The genes are TRBV5-1 and TRBJ2-7; absent DNA, TCRdb's TRBD1 call cannot be checked. The CDR3 is 14 residues long. CDR1 is SGHRS and CDR2 is YFSETQ in the germline V gene.

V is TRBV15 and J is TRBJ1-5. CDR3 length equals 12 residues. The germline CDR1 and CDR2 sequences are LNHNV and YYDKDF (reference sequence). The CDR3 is CATSRPQQLQHF.

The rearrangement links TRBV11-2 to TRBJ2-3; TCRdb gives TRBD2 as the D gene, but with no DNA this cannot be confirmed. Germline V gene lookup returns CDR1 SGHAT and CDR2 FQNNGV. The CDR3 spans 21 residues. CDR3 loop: CASSSTLTGTSGAPSTDTQYF.

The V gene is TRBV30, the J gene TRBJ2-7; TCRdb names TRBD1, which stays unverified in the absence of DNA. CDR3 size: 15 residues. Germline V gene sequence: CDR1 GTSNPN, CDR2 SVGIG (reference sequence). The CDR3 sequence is CAWRDNRRVIYEQYF. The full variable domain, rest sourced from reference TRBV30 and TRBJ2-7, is SQTIHQWPATLVQPVGSPLSLECTVEGTSNPNLYWYRQAAGRGLQLLFYSVGIGQISSEVPQNLSASRPQDRQFILSSKKLLLSDSGFYLCAWRDNRRVIYEQYFGPGTRLTVT.